This paragraph reports one T cell receptor beta chain. Its antigen is still unknown. The PCR contained 60 Vbeta and 13 Jbeta primers. Data came from immunoSEQ multiplex PCR; TCRdb stores just in-frame clones and leaves some out. The sample holds 100,000 to 120,000 clones; approximately 82% are singletons and the top ten take 13%. The data derive from a study of cytomegalovirus exposure and HLA in healthy donors. Study-wide results and caveats: The authors judged a highly shared variant cluster likely a sequencing artifact. Highest at DRB1 and lowest at HLA-C, TCR association rates differed among HLA loci in a later analysis.

The CDR3 loop spans 16 amino acids. Germline V gives CDR1 MNHEY, CDR2 SMNVEV (reference sequence). V was cut by 5 bases and J by 8 bases, with 22 bases left in between. Sequenced input: PBMCs. This chain links TRBV27 with TRBJ2-1, with a tentative D call TRBD1 (6 bases). This sequence was found in a man aged 25 to 40 in good health and CMV-seropositive. CDR3 amino acids: CASSPRGRGVPDEQFF. The CDR3 region has the DNA TGTGCCAGCAGTCCCCGAGGCAGGGGAGTGCCAGATGAGCAGTTCTTC.